The TCR beta chain under discussion was sequenced for a study of T-cell memory formation after mild COVID-19. Overall study results and limits: Clones shrinking between day 15 and 85 showed a balanced CD4/CD8 split, and those that grew later tilted toward CD4+.

With respect to this clonotype: Its antigen is not known.

This CDR3 comprises 15 residues. Germline V lookup: CDR1 MNHEY, CDR2 SVGAGI. V was shortened by 2 bases and J by 4 bases, with 11 bases between the two germline ends. 5'RACE with constant-segment primers built TCRalpha and TCRbeta cDNA libraries with UMIs. TCRdb reprocessed the 5' RACE reads with MiXCR, giving one entry per CDR3 protein. The profile covers some 340,000 distinct CDR3 sequences, with over 10% appearing a single time and over 20% taken by the ten largest. This receptor was obtained from a man between 18 and 35 years old who had mild COVID-19 (a few samples of this study predate the infection). Cell type and time point are not known. The sequencing input was PBMCs or a T cell subset sorted from them (not recorded which). J is TRBJ1-4 and V is TRBV6-5; D perhaps matches TRBD1 (6 bases). DNA of the CDR3: TGTGCCAGCAGTTACCAACAGGGCGGTAATGAAAAACTGTTTTTT. Amino acid sequence: CASSYQQGGNEKLFF.